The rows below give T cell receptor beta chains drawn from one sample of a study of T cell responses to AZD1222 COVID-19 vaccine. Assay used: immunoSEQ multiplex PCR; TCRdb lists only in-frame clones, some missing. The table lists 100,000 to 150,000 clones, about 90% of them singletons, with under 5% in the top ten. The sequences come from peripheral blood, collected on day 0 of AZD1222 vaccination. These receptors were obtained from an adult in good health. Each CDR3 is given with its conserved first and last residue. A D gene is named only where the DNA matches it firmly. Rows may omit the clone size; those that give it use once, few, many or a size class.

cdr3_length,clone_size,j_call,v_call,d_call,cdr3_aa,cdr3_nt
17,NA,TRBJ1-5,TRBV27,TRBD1,CASSLGYDRGSNQPQHF,TGTGCCAGCAGTTTAGGGTACGACAGGGGTAGCAATCAGCCCCAGCATTTT
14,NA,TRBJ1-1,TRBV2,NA,CASSAKGGRTEAFF,TGTGCCAGCAGTGCCAAGGGGGGGCGGACTGAAGCTTTCTTT
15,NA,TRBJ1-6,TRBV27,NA,CASGSGAVYNSPLHF,TGTGCCAGCGGATCCGGGGCAGTCTATAATTCACCCCTCCACTTT
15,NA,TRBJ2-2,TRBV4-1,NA,CASSAPTRQTGELFF,TGCGCCAGCAGCGCGCCTACTAGACAAACCGGGGAGCTGTTTTTT
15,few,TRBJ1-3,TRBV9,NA,CASSVEGFSGNTIYF,TGTGCCAGCAGCGTAGAGGGGTTCTCTGGAAACACCATATATTTT
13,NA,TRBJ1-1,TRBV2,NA,CASRIVPGAEAFF,TGTGCCAGCAGGATTGTCCCCGGGGCTGAAGCTTTCTTT
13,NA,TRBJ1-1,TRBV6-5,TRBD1,CASGRTGDTEAFF,TGTGCCAGCGGCAGGACAGGGGACACTGAAGCTTTCTTT
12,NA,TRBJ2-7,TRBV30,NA,CAWSRPASEQYF,TGTGCCTGGAGTCGGCCTGCCTCCGAGCAGTACTTC
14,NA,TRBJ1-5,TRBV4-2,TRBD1,CASRQGASNQPQHF,TGTGCCAGCAGACAGGGGGCAAGCAATCAGCCCCAGCATTTT
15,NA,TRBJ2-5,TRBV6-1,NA,CASSDGRSRQETQYF,TGTGCCAGCAGTGACGGACGGTCACGGCAAGAGACCCAGTACTTC